This T cell receptor beta chain was sequenced in a study of OX40 agonist ivuxolimab in advanced cancers. General observations from the study: Clonal expansion from baseline to week 6 occurred in both CD4+ and CD8+ T cells. Relative to CD4+, CD8+ T cells held more expanded clones on average.

A few counts support this clone. As yet, its antigen is unknown. At baseline, cycle 4 day 1, and cycle 7 day 1, blood was sampled. The repertoire was sequenced with immunoSEQ multiplex PCR; TCRdb's copy has only in-frame clones and lacks some. The sample has roughly 67,000 clones; around 86% are singletons. CDR3 length: 16 amino acids. Germline loops: CDR1 MGHDK, CDR2 SYGVNS. The V end was cut by 1 base, the J end by 9 bases, with 16 bases between. V is TRBV25-1 and J is TRBJ1-6; D uncertain. This TCR was recovered from an adult with an advanced solid tumor such as melanoma, head and neck, liver or kidney cancer. Here the sequenced sample was CD4+ or CD8+ T cells sorted from blood, taken in a trial of the OX40 agonist ivuxolimab. CDR3: CASSEWSGSTGSPLHF. The CDR3 nucleotides read TGTGCCAGCAGTGAATGGTCGGGGTCCACCGGTTCACCCCTCCACTTT. Full variable domain (rest looked up from reference TRBV25-1 and TRBJ1-6): EADIYQTPRYLVIGTGKKITLECSQTMGHDKMYWYQQDPGMELHLIHYSYGVNSTEKGDLSSESTVSRIRTEHFPLTLESARPSHTSQYLCASSEWSGSTGSPLHFGNGTRLTVT.